Presented here are 28 T cell receptor beta chains from one specimen sequenced in a study of blood T cell repertoires in COVID-19. Profiled with immunoSEQ multiplex PCR; TCRdb holds only in-frame clones, not every one. This table has 200,000 to 250,000 clones, roughly 88% appearing once. Specimen: PBMCs or T cells enriched from blood (not recorded which). Receptor source: a woman aged 45-59 years who had recovered from COVID-19.

The chain joins TRBV4-1 to TRBJ2-7; D not certain. Germline CDR1 MGHRA, CDR2 YSYEKL. Trimming cost V 1 base and J 1 base, with 5 bases left between them. The CDR3 extends over 13 amino acids. The CDR3 region is CASSQAQSYEQYF. CDR3 DNA: TGCGCCAGCAGCCAAGCACAATCCTACGAGCAGTACTTC.

The V gene is TRBV7-8, the J gene TRBJ2-2, with D perhaps matching TRBD1 (6 bases). Germline lookup yields CDR1 SGHVS and CDR2 FQNEAQ. V dropped 1 base and J dropped 6 bases, with 9 bases sitting between them. The CDR3 covers 14 residues. CDR3 nucleotide sequence: TGTGCCAGCAGCTTAGGCTGGGGGCCCGGGGAGCTGTTTTTT. It translates to CASSLGWGPGELFF.

This chain links TRBV9 with TRBJ2-2; perhaps TRBD1 as D (6 bases). The CDR3 runs 15 residues. Between the trimmed V and J ends, which lost 4 bases and 5 bases, there was a span of 15 bases. Germline lookup yields CDR1 SGDLS and CDR2 YYNGEE. The CDR3 loop reads CASSPPQGWTGELFF. The CDR3 DNA reads TGTGCCAGCAGCCCCCCGCAGGGGTGGACCGGGGAGCTGTTTTTT.

The chain recombines TRBV9 with TRBJ1-1, with 7 bases fitting TRBD1. Germline CDR1 is SGDLS and CDR2 is YYNGEE. This CDR3 is built from 15 residues. J was trimmed by 5 bases and V by 0 bases; bases with no gene match: 7. This CDR3 reads CASSVDGQGGTEAFF. The CDR3 DNA follows: TGTGCCAGCAGCGTAGATGGTCAGGGGGGTACTGAAGCTTTCTTT.

As DNA, the CDR3 is TGTGCCAGCAGTCAACAGGGGTACACTGAAGCTTTCTTT. Its protein product is CASSQQGYTEAFF. The chain links TRBV6-5 to TRBJ1-1, with 7 bases that match TRBD1. Germline V gene data show CDR1 as MNHEY and CDR2 as SVGAGI. This CDR3 region has 13 residues. Losses at the gene ends were 5 bases for V and 3 bases for J; bases not matched to a gene: 3.

The chain links TRBV30 to TRBJ1-2; D remains unclear. Germline V gene lookup returns CDR1 GTSNPN and CDR2 SVGIG (reference sequence). V lost 0 bases and J lost 4, with 12 bases in between. The CDR3 sequence is 14 residues long. DNA of the CDR3: TGTGCCTGGAGTGTAACCGGGAATGGCTATGGCTACACCTTC. Its translation: CAWSVTGNGYGYTF. Combining the CDR3 with reference TRBV30 and TRBJ1-2 gives the whole variable domain SQTIHQWPATLVQPVGSPLSLECTVEGTSNPNLYWYRQAAGRGLQLLFYSVGIGQISSEVPQNLSASRPQDRQFILSSKKLLLSDSGFYLCAWSVTGNGYGYTFGSGTRLTVV.

The table lists this clone with a few counts. For the CDR3, the DNA is TGTGCCAGCAGCGACAGGGGGATCAATGGCTACACCTTC. It specifies CASSDRGINGYTF. This chain uses TRBV6-5 with TRBJ1-2, with 9 bases fitting TRBD1. The CDR3 has 13 residues. Germline values: CDR1 MNHEY, CDR2 SVGAGI. The J segment lost 6 bases and the V segment lost 6 bases, leaving 5 bases of the junction unmatched.

This chain connects TRBV19 to TRBJ2-7, with D perhaps TRBD2 (5 bases). The ends were cut back, 1 base at V and 1 base at J, with 8 bases in the middle. Germline V gene sequence: CDR1 LNHDA, CDR2 SQIVND (reference sequence). This CDR3 is built from 14 residues. The CDR3 protein is CASSIAGRSYEQYF. As DNA, the CDR3 is TGTGCCAGTAGTATAGCGGGAAGGTCCTACGAGCAGTACTTC.

This clone appeared a single time. Other DNA sequences within the sample encode an identical CDR3. The chain recombines TRBV9 with TRBJ2-2, with D possibly being TRBD1 (5 bases). Germline CDR1 SGDLS, CDR2 YYNGEE. The CDR3 has 14 amino acids. The V gene lost 1 base and the J gene lost 4 bases, with 8 bases spanning the gap. The CDR3 protein is CASSVQGGTGELFF. The DNA of the CDR3 is TGTGCCAGCAGCGTACAGGGCGGCACCGGGGAGCTGTTTTTT.

The CDR3 coding sequence is TGTGCCAGCAGCCGAACTAGCGCTTCAAGCTCCTACAATGAGCAGTTCTTC. This gives the protein CASSRTSASSSYNEQFF. The genes are TRBV27 and TRBJ2-1, with TRBD2 matching over 7 bases. With V trimmed by 6 bases and J by 0 bases, 11 bases remained unmatched. The CDR3 totals 17 residues. Per the germline V gene, CDR1 is MNHEY and CDR2 is SMNVEV (reference sequence).

The J gene is TRBJ2-7, the V gene TRBV6-4; 16 bases line up with TRBD2. Germline V gives CDR1 MRHNA, CDR2 SNTAGT. The CDR3 is 18 residues long. V dropped 6 bases and J dropped 4; count of bases not matched to a gene: 12. The chain's CDR3 is CASRRHGTSGGAEYEQYF. In DNA, the CDR3 is TGTGCCAGCAGACGGCACGGGACTAGCGGGGGGGCTGAATACGAGCAGTACTTC.

V gene TRBV19 combines with J gene TRBJ2-2; maybe TRBD2 (6 bases). Germline V gene lookup returns CDR1 LNHDA and CDR2 SQIVND (reference sequence). This CDR3 is built from 13 residues. The germline V and J ends were trimmed by 10 bases and 5 bases, with 14 bases remaining between them. In DNA form, the CDR3 reads TGTGCCACCCCGGGACGGGAGACCGGGGAGCTGTTTTTT. Amino acid sequence: CATPGRETGELFF.

The chain carries TRBV4-1 and TRBJ2-3; 8 nucleotides line up with TRBD1. The CDR3 extends over 16 amino acids. Trimming removed 4 bases from V and 3 bases from J; junction bases left unmatched: 9. Germline CDR1 and CDR2: MGHRA and YSYEKL. The CDR3 sequence is CASSRTGTGLTDTQYF. The CDR3 region has the DNA TGCGCCAGCAGCCGGACCGGGACAGGTTTGACAGATACGCAGTATTTT.

In nucleotides, the CDR3 is TGTGCCAGCAGTTCTCTCGGAGGGGGGGGCAATGAGCAGTTCTTC. As protein: CASSSLGGGGNEQFF. This sequence joins TRBV27 and TRBJ2-1; possibly TRBD2 for D (7 bases). The CDR3 runs to 15 residues. Trimming shortened V by 4 bases and J by 6 bases, and 16 bases separated the two germline ends. The germline CDR1 and CDR2 sequences are MNHEY and SMNVEV (reference sequence).

This clone was counted a single time. This chain uses TRBV4-2 with TRBJ2-1, with 12 nucleotides matching TRBD2. The CDR3 length is 16 residues. CDR1 and CDR2 from the germline V gene are LGHNA and YNFKEQ. V shed 1 base, J shed 4 bases, and the junction held 2 bases outside the gene matches. The CDR3 bases are TGTGCCAGCAGCCAAGCCCTAGCGGGAGGGTACAATGAGCAGTTCTTC. Translated, it gives CASSQALAGGYNEQFF.

The chain combines TRBV27 with TRBJ1-2, with D perhaps matching TRBD1 (5 bases). CDR3 length equals 12 residues. Trimming removed 5 bases from V and 6 bases from J, with 10 bases in between. The germline V gene has CDR1 MNHEY and CDR2 SMNVEV (reference sequence). As DNA, the CDR3 is TGTGCCAGCAGTACCCGGGGGGATGGCTACACCTTC. This gives the protein CASSTRGDGYTF.

The rearrangement joins TRBV7-2 to TRBJ1-6, with a possible D match to TRBD1 (5 bases). The CDR3 spans 15 residues. Germline V gene sequence: CDR1 SGHTA, CDR2 FQGNSA. V was trimmed by 4 bases and J by 6 bases, leaving 13 bases between them. CDR3 in amino acids: CASSSDRSLNSPLHF. The CDR3 coding sequence is TGTGCCAGCAGCTCCGACAGATCACTTAATTCACCCCTCCACTTT.

The chain employs TRBV7-2 and TRBJ2-7, with TRBD2 matching over 9 bases. The CDR3 has 17 residues. V trimming: 5 bases; J trimming: 0 bases; junction bases outside the gene matches: 11. Germline assignment: CDR1 SGHTA and CDR2 FQGNSA. CDR3 bases: TGTGCCAGCAGCGCAAGCTTAGCGGGGGCTAGCTCCTACGAGCAGTACTTC. This sequence encodes CASSASLAGASSYEQYF.

The chain is built from TRBV25-1 and TRBJ1-1; D might be TRBD1 (5 bases). The CDR3 sequence is 12 residues long. Germline CDR1 and CDR2: MGHDK and SYGVNS. The V and J ends lost 4 bases and 10 bases respectively, with 13 bases between them. In DNA form, the CDR3 reads TGTGCCAGCAGTGGGACGACAGTTCGAGCTTTCTTT. Translated: CASSGTTVRAFF.

The rearrangement joins TRBV27 to TRBJ1-2, with 8 bases matching TRBD1. The CDR3 spans 14 residues. Germline V gene sequence: CDR1 MNHEY, CDR2 SMNVEV (reference sequence). Germline trimming cut 6 bases from V and 8 bases from J; bases unmatched to any gene: 11. Written as DNA, the CDR3 is TGTGCCAGCAGGTCCCCGGGGACAGGATCCGGCTACACCTTC. Translating it yields CASRSPGTGSGYTF.

This clone showed up just once. The V gene is TRBV7-6, the J gene TRBJ1-1; TRBD1 is a possible D gene (5 bases). The V gene lost 5 bases and the J gene lost 0 bases, with 16 bases spanning the gap. CDR1 and CDR2 from the germline V gene are SGHVS and FNYEAQ. This CDR3 is built from 16 residues. The CDR3 DNA reads as TGTGCCAGCAGCGCATCTCATGACAGAGTGAACACTGAAGCTTTCTTT. Protein sequence: CASSASHDRVNTEAFF.

V usage is TRBV27 and J usage is TRBJ2-2; a weak D match, TRBD2 (5 bases). V was cut by 3 bases and J by 4 bases, with 12 bases left in between. CDR1 and CDR2 (germline): MNHEY, SMNVEV (reference sequence). This CDR3 spans 15 amino acids. The CDR3 region is CASSFQLAGTGELFF. Written as DNA, the CDR3 is TGTGCCAGCAGTTTTCAGCTAGCTGGCACCGGGGAGCTGTTTTTT.

The chain couples TRBV7-8 to TRBJ2-1; 10 bases match TRBD2. Germline-derived CDR1 and CDR2 are SGHVS and FQNEAQ. The CDR3 is 17 residues long. With V trimmed by 4 bases and J by 4 bases, 10 bases remained unmatched. The chain's CDR3 is CASSSKISGGLYNEQFF. As DNA, the CDR3 is TGTGCCAGCAGCTCCAAAATTAGCGGGGGGTTGTACAATGAGCAGTTCTTC.

This chain uses TRBV19 with TRBJ1-4; TRBD1 matches at 10 bases. The trim removed 4 bases at V and 2 bases at J, leaving 4 bases unmatched. The CDR3 extends over 16 amino acids. The germline gives CDR1 LNHDA, CDR2 SQIVND (reference sequence). This chain's CDR3 is CASSTDRGHTNEKLFF. The CDR3 nucleotides are TGTGCCAGTAGTACAGACAGGGGGCATACTAATGAAAAACTGTTTTTT.

The rearrangement joins TRBV5-4 to TRBJ1-2; D is possibly TRBD1 (6 bases). The germline V gene has CDR1 SGHNT and CDR2 YYREEE (reference sequence). The CDR3 extends over 14 amino acids. Trimming took 4 bases from V and 2 from J, leaving 12 bases between them. DNA of the CDR3: TGTGCCAGCAGCAGGGGGGGGATGAACTATGGCTACACCTTC. Translated, it gives CASSRGGMNYGYTF.

The CDR3 DNA is TGTGCCAGCAGTCAAGGGGGGGGAGACAACAATCAGCCCCAGCATTTT. Its protein product is CASSQGGGDNNQPQHF. This chain links TRBV6-1 with TRBJ1-5; D might be TRBD1 (6 bases). The length of the CDR3 is 16 residues. Between the trimmed V and J ends, which lost 5 bases and 3 bases, there was a span of 17 bases. Per germline, CDR1 MNHNS and CDR2 SASEGT.

The V call is TRBV7-9, the J call TRBJ1-2; D perhaps matches TRBD1 (5 bases). CDR1 is SEHNR and CDR2 is FQNEAQ in the germline V gene (reference sequence). The CDR3 contains 17 residues. Trimming pared 1 base from V and 3 bases from J, leaving 18 bases between. The CDR3 spells CASSLGSETEYYYGYTF. DNA for the CDR3: TGTGCCAGCAGCTTAGGATCGGAGACAGAGTACTACTATGGCTACACCTTC.

CDR3 nucleotides: TGTGCCAGCAGTAGCCGGGAGAAGAATGGAAACACCATATATTTT. Translated, it gives CASSSREKNGNTIYF. The V and J genes are TRBV25-1 and TRBJ1-3; no definite D call. In germline, CDR1 is MGHDK, CDR2 SYGVNS. The CDR3 is 15 residues long. V was pared by 5 bases and J by 3 bases, with 14 bases between. The complete variable domain, with remaining parts taken from reference TRBV25-1 and TRBJ1-3, reads EADIYQTPRYLVIGTGKKITLECSQTMGHDKMYWYQQDPGMELHLIHYSYGVNSTEKGDLSSESTVSRIRTEHFPLTLESARPSHTSQYLCASSSREKNGNTIYFGEGSWLTVV.